The 3 T cell receptor beta chains presented below share a single source sample, sequenced in a study of T cell repertoires in ileal Crohn's disease. TCRdb's table, derived via immunoSEQ multiplex PCR, lists solely in-frame clones and lacks some. The sample shows about 5,500 clones, roughly 76% of them seen only once. Sequenced input: ileal tissue. The origin of the receptors is an adult with Crohn's disease.

The chain links TRBV5-1 to TRBJ1-1; weak D call: TRBD1 (6 bases). The V and J ends lost 3 bases and 1 base respectively, with 19 bases between them. Germline CDR1 is SGHRS and CDR2 is YFSETQ. This CDR3 has 17 amino acids. CDR3 nucleotides: TGCGCCAGCAGCTCGCAAAAAAACTCAGGGGAGAACACTGAAGCTTTCTTT. Translating it yields CASSSQKNSGENTEAFF.

V is TRBV10-2 and J is TRBJ2-7, with TRBD2 identical over 8 bases. Germline V gene sequence: CDR1 WSHSY, CDR2 SAAADI. The trim removed 6 bases at V and 4 bases at J, leaving 11 bases unmatched. There are 15 residues in the CDR3. This CDR3 reads CASSPDSGAKYEQYF. The CDR3 nucleotides are TGCGCCAGCAGCCCGGATAGCGGGGCAAAATACGAGCAGTACTTC.

The chain's CDR3 is CASSWPNYPYEQYF. The CDR3 coding sequence is TGTGCCAGCAGCTGGCCCAATTACCCCTACGAGCAGTACTTC. The chain recombines TRBV7-8 with TRBJ2-7, with D hard to call. The CDR3 runs to 14 residues. CDR1 SGHVS and CDR2 FQNEAQ come from the germline V gene. V gave up 4 bases and J gave up 2 bases, with 12 bases separating them.